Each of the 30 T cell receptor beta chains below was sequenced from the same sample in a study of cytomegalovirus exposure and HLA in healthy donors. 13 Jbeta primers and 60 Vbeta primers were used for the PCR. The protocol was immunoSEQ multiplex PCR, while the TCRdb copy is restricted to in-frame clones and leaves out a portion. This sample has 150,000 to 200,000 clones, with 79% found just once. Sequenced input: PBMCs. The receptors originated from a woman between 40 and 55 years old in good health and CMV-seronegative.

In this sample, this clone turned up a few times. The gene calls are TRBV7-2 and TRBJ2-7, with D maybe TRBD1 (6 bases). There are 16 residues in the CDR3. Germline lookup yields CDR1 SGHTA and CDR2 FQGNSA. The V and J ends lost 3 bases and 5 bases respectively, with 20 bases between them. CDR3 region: CASSFPPQGLGDEQYF. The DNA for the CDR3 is TGTGCCAGCAGCTTCCCCCCACAGGGCCTTGGGGACGAGCAGTACTTC. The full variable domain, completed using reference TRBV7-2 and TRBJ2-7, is GAGVSQSPSNKVTEKGKDVELRCDPISGHTALYWYRQSLGQGLEFLIYFQGNSAPDKSGLPSDRFSAERTGGSVSTLTIQRTQQEDSAVYLCASSFPPQGLGDEQYFGPGTRLTVT.

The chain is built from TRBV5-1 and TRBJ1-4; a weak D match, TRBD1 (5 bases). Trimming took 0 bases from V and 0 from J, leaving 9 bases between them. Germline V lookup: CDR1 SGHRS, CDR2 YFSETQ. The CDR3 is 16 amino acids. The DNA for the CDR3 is TGCGCCAGCAGCTTGGAAGGGGTTGCAACTAATGAAAAACTGTTTTTT. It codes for CASSLEGVATNEKLFF.

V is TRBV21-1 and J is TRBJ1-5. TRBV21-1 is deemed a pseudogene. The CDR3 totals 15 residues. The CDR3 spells CASSKGRGVKQPQHF. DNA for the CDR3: TGTGCCAGCAGCAAAGGACGGGGGGTCAAACAGCCCCAGCATTTT.

The CDR3 spells CASSGPPMTGMNTEAFF. CDR3 DNA sequence: TGTGCCAGCAGTGGGCCCCCTATGACAGGGATGAACACTGAAGCTTTCTTT. V gene TRBV6-1 combines with J gene TRBJ1-1, with TRBD1 matching over 7 bases. The V gene's germline CDR1 is MNHNS and CDR2 SASEGT. This CDR3 is 17 amino acids long. J gave up 0 bases and V 4 bases, and 11 bases lay outside the gene matches.

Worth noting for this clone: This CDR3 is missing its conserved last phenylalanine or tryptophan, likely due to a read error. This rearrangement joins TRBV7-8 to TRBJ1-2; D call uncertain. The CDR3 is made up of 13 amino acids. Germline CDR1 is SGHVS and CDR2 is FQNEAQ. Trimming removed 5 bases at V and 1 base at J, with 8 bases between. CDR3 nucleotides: TGTGCCAGCAGCCCCGGGGTTAACTATGGCTACACCGTC. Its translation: CASSPGVNYGYTV.

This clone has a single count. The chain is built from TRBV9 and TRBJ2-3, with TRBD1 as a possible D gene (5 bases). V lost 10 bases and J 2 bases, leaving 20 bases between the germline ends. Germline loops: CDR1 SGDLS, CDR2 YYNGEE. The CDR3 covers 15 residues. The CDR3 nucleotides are TGTGCCTCGAAGCCGCAGGGAACCCTCACAGATACGCAGTATTTT. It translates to CASKPQGTLTDTQYF.

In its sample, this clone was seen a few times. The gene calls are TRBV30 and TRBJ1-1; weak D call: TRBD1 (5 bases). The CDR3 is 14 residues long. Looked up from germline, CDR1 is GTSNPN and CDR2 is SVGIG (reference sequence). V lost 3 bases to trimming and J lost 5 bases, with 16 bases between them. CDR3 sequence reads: CAWRPRGRGTEAFF. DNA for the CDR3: TGTGCCTGGAGGCCTCGGGGGAGGGGAACTGAAGCTTTCTTT.

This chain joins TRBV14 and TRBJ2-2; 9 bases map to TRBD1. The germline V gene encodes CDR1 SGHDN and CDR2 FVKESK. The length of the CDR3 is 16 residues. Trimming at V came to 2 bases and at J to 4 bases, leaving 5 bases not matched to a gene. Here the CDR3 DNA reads TGTGCCAGCAGCCAACCCGGGACAGGGTCCACCGGGGAGCTGTTTTTT. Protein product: CASSQPGTGSTGELFF.

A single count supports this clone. The DNA of the CDR3 is TGTGCCAGCAGCCCCCGGGGTGGAGGAAAGGCCTCTGAAGCTTTCTTT. Residues: CASSPRGGGKASEAFF. This chain links TRBV21-1 with TRBJ1-1. TRBV21-1 corresponds to a pseudogene. This CDR3 spans 16 amino acids.

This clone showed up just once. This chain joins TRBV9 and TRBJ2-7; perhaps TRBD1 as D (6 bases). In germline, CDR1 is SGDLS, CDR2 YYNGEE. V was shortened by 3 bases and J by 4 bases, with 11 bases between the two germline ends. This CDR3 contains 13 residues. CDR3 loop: CASSAGQRYEQYF. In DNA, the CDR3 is TGTGCCAGCAGCGCCGGACAGCGGTACGAGCAGTACTTC.

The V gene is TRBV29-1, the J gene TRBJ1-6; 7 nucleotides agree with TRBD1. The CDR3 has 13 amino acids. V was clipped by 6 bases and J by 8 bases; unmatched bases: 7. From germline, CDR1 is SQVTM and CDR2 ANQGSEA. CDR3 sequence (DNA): TGCAGCGTGGGGGACAGCTCAGATTCACCCCTCCACTTT. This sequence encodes CSVGDSSDSPLHF. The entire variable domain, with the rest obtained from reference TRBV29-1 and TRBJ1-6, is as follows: SAVISQKPSRDICQRGTSLTIQCQVDSQVTMMFWYRQQPGQSLTLIATANQGSEATYESGFVIDKFPISRPNLTFSTLTVSNMSPEDSSIYLCSVGDSSDSPLHFGNGTRLTVT.

The CDR3 nucleotides read TGTGCCAGCAGCACAAGGGCCTTGCGGGAAGGGCGCGGGGAGCTGTTTTTT. This gives the protein CASSTRALREGRGELFF. V is TRBV7-3 and J is TRBJ2-2; perhaps TRBD2 as D (6 bases). V was pared by 5 bases and J by 7 bases, with 23 bases between. The CDR3 runs to 17 residues. Germline loops: CDR1 SGHTA, CDR2 FQGTGA.

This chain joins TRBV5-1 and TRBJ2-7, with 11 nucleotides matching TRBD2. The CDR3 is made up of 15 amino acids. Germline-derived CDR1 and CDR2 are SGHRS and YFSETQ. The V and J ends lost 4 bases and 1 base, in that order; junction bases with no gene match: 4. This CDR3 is CASSLVAGGSYEQYF. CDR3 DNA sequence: TGCGCCAGCAGCCTCGTAGCGGGAGGGTCCTACGAGCAGTACTTC.

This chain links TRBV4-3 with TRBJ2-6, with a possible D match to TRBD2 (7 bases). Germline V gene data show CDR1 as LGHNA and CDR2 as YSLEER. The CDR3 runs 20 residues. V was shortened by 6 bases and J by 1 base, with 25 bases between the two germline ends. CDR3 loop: CASRDVGGAGLLSGANVLTF. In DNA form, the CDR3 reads TGCGCCAGCAGGGACGTTGGGGGGGCAGGGCTATTATCTGGGGCCAACGTCCTGACTTTC.

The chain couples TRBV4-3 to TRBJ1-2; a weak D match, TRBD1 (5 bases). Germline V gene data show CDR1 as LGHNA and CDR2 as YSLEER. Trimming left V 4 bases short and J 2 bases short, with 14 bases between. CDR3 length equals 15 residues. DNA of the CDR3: TGCGCCAGCAGCCTCGACCCGGGGGGGAACTATGGCTACACCTTC. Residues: CASSLDPGGNYGYTF.

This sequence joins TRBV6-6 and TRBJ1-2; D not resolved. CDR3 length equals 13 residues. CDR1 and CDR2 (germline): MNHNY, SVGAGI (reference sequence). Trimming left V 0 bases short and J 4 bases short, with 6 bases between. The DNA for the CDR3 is TGTGCCAGCAGTTACTCGACGGGCTATGGCTACACCTTC. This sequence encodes CASSYSTGYGYTF.

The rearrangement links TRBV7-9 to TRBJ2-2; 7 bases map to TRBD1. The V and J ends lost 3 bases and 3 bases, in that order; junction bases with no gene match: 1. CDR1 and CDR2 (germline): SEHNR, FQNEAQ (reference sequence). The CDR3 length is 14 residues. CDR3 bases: TGTGCCAGCAGCTTCACAGGGGACACCGGGGAGCTGTTTTTT. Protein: CASSFTGDTGELFF.

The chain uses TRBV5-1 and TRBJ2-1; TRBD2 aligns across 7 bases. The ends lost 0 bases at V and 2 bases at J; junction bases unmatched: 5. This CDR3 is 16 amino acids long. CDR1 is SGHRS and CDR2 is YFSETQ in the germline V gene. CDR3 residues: CASSLVAGVTYNEQFF. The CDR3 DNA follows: TGCGCCAGCAGCTTGGTTGCGGGGGTCACCTACAATGAGCAGTTCTTC.

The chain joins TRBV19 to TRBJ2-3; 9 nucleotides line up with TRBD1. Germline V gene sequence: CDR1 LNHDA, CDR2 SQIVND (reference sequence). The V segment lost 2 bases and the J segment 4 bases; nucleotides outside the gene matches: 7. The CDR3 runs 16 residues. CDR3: CASSIRGDRVSDTQYF. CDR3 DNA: TGTGCCAGTAGTATAAGGGGGGACAGGGTGTCAGATACGCAGTATTTT.

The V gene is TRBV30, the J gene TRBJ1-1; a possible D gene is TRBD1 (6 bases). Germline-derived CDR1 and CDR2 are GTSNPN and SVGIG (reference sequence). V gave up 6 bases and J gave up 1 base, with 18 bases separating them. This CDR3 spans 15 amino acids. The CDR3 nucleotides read TGTGCCTGCCCTGCAGGGGCCCTTTCGAACACTGAAGCTTTCTTT. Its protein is CACPAGALSNTEAFF.

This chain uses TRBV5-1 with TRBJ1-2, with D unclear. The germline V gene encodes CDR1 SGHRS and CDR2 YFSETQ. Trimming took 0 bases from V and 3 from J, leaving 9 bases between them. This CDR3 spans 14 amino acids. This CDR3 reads CASSLVSFDYGYTF. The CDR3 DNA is TGCGCCAGCAGCTTGGTTAGTTTCGACTATGGCTACACCTTC.

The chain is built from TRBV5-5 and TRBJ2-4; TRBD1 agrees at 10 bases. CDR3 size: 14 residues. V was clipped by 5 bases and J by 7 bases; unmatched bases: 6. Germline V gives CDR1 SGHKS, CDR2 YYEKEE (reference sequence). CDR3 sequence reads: CASRPGQGKNIQYF. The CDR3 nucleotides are TGTGCCAGCAGACCGGGACAGGGGAAGAACATTCAGTACTTC.

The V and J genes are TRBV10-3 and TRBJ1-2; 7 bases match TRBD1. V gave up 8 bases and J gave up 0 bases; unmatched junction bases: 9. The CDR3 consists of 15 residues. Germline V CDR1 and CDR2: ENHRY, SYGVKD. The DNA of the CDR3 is TGTGCCATCGCTTCGGGACAGACCACTAACTATGGCTACACCTTC. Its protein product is CAIASGQTTNYGYTF.

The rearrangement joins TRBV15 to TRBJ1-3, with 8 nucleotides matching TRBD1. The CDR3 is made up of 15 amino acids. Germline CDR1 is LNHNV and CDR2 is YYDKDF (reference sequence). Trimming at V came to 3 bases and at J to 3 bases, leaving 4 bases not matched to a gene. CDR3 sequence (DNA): TGTGCCACCAGCAGGGACAGGGTGGATGGAAACACCATATATTTT. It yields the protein CATSRDRVDGNTIYF.

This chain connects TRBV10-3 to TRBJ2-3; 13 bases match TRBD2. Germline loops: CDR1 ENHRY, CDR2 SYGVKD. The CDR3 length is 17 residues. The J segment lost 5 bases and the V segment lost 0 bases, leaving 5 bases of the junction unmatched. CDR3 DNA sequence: TGTGCCATCAGTGAGTCTCGACTAGCGGGAGGAAAAGATACGCAGTATTTT. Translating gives CAISESRLAGGKDTQYF.

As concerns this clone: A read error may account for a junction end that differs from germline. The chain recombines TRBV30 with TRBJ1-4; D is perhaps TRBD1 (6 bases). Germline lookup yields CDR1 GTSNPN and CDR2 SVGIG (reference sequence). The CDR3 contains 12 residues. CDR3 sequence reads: CAWTHREGKTVF. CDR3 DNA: TGTGCCTGGACCCACAGGGAGGGAAAAACTGTTTTT.

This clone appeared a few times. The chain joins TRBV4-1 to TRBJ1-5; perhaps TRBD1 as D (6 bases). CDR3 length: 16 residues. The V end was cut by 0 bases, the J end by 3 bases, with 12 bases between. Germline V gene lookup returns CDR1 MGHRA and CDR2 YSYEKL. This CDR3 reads CASSQDSRGFNQPQHF. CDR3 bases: TGCGCCAGCAGCCAAGATAGCAGGGGATTCAATCAGCCCCAGCATTTT.

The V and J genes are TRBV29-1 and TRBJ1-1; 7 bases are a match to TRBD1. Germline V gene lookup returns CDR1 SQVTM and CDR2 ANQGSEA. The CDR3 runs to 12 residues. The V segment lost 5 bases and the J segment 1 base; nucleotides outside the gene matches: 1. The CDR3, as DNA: TGCAGCGTTCCAGGGGGGAACACTGAAGCTTTCTTT. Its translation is CSVPGGNTEAFF.

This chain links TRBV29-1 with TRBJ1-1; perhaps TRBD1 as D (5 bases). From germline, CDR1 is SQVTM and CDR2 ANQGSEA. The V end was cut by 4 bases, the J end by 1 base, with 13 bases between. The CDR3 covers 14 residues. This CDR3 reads CSVGGVGANTEAFF. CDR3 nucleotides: TGCAGCGTTGGAGGAGTAGGGGCGAACACTGAAGCTTTCTTT. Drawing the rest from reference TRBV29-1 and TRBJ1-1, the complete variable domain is SAVISQKPSRDICQRGTSLTIQCQVDSQVTMMFWYRQQPGQSLTLIATANQGSEATYESGFVIDKFPISRPNLTFSTLTVSNMSPEDSSIYLCSVGGVGANTEAFFGQGTRLTVV.

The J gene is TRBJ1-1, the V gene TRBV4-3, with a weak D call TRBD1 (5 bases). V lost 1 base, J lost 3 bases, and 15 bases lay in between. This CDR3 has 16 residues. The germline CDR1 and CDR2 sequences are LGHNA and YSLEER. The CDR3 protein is CASSQVKGGADTEAFF. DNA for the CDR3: TGCGCCAGCAGCCAAGTGAAAGGAGGGGCAGACACTGAAGCTTTCTTT.